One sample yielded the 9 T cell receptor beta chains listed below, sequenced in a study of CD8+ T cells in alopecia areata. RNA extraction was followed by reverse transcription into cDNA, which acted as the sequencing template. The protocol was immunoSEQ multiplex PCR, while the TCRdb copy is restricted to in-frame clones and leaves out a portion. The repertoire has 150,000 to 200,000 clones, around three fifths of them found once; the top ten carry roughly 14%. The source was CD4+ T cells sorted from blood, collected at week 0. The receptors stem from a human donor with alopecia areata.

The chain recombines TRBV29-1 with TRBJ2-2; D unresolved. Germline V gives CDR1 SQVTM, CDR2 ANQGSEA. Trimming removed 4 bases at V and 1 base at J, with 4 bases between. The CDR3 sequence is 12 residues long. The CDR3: CSVAQNTGELFF. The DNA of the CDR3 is TGCAGCGTTGCCCAGAACACCGGGGAGCTGTTTTTT.

CDR3 sequence reads: CASSPITGAADTQYF. The CDR3 coding sequence is TGTGCCAGCAGTCCTATTACAGGGGCGGCAGATACGCAGTATTTT. The rearrangement joins TRBV2 to TRBJ2-3; TRBD1 matches at 7 bases. The V gene end was trimmed by 5 bases and the J gene end by 4 bases; junction bases not matched to a gene: 9. The CDR3 has 15 amino acids. Germline loops: CDR1 SNHLY, CDR2 FYNNEI.

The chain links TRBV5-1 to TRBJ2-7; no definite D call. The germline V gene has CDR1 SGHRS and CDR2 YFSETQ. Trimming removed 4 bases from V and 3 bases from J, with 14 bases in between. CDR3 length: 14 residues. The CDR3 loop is CASSPGGQVYEQYF. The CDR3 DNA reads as TGCGCCAGCAGCCCCGGTGGCCAGGTCTACGAGCAGTACTTC.

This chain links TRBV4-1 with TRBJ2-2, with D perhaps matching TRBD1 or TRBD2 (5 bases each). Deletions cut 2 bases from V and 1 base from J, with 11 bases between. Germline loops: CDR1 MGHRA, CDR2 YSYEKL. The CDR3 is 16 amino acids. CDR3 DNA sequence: TGCGCCAGCAGCCAACCGGGACGGAGGAACACCGGGGAGCTGTTTTTT. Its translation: CASSQPGRRNTGELFF.

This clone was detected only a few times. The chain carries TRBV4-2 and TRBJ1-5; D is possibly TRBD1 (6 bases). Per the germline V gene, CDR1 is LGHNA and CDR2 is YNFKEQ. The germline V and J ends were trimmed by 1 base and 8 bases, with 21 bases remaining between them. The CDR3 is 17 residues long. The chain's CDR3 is CASSQVSGTGAIEPQHF. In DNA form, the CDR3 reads TGTGCCAGCAGCCAAGTTTCAGGGACGGGGGCCATTGAGCCCCAGCATTTT.

As DNA, the CDR3 is TGTGCCAGCAGACCCTTCGGGGGTCAAGAGACCCAGTACTTC. Its protein is CASRPFGGQETQYF. This chain connects TRBV6-5 to TRBJ2-5; tentatively, D is TRBD2 (6 bases). Trimming left V 6 bases short and J 2 bases short, with 13 bases between. Germline values: CDR1 MNHEY, CDR2 SVGAGI. The CDR3 is 14 residues long.

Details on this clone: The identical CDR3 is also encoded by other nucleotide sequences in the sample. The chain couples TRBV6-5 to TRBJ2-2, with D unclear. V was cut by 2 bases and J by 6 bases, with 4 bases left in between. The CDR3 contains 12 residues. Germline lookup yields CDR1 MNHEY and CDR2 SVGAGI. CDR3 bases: TGTGCCAGCAGTTACGCTGCCGGGGAGCTGTTTTTT. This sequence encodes CASSYAAGELFF.

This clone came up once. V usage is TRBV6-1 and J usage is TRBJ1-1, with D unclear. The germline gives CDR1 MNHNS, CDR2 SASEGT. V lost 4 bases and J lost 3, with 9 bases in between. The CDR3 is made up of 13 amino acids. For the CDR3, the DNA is TGTGCCAGCAGTGCTGGACGGGACACTGAAGCTTTCTTT. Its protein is CASSAGRDTEAFF.

The CDR3, as DNA: TGTGCCTGGAACCCCGGACTTAGCGGGGGGGCGTCGGGGACCCAGTACTTC. It encodes CAWNPGLSGGASGTQYF. The chain employs TRBV30 and TRBJ2-5, with 11 bases identical to TRBD2. Trimming took 4 bases from V and 7 from J; bases not matched to a gene: 17. This CDR3 region has 17 residues. Per the germline V gene, CDR1 is GTSNPN and CDR2 is SVGIG (reference sequence).